This T cell receptor beta chain was observed in a study of shared clonotypes between healthy human individuals. As defined, naive CD8 cells were CD45RO-negative and positively selected for CCR7, with terminally differentiated effector memory CD45RA+ cells excluded. Nashville, Tennessee was home to all donors, who were Caucasian adults. Overall study findings and caveats: Across four donors, naive CD4 shared about 5%, naive CD8 around 4%, memory CD4 less than 2.5%, memory CD8 0.4%.

CDR3 length: 15 amino acids. The V gene end was trimmed by 4 bases and the J gene end by 9 bases; junction bases not matched to a gene: 12. The germline V gene encodes CDR1 MNHEY and CDR2 SMNVEV (reference sequence). At a deep level, the assay was run. In the study's own analysis: Filtering differed because ImmunoSEQ produced junction-only sequences that carried no quality scores. Sequencing used immunoSEQ multiplex PCR; TCRdb keeps in-frame clones, though not all of them. V and J calls and clone size are given by that table; D and trimming were obtained from the DNA. The repertoire holds about 680,000 clones, with under 95% as singletons. In the case of this clone: Its specificity is not known.

This TCR derives from a young man in good health. Sequences were obtained from naive CD8+ T cells sorted from blood. The V gene is TRBV27, the J gene TRBJ2-1; 7 bases align to TRBD1. This CDR3 is CASSSQDRAVGEQFF. The CDR3 DNA reads as TGTGCCAGCAGTTCCCAAGACAGGGCAGTGGGTGAGCAGTTCTTC.